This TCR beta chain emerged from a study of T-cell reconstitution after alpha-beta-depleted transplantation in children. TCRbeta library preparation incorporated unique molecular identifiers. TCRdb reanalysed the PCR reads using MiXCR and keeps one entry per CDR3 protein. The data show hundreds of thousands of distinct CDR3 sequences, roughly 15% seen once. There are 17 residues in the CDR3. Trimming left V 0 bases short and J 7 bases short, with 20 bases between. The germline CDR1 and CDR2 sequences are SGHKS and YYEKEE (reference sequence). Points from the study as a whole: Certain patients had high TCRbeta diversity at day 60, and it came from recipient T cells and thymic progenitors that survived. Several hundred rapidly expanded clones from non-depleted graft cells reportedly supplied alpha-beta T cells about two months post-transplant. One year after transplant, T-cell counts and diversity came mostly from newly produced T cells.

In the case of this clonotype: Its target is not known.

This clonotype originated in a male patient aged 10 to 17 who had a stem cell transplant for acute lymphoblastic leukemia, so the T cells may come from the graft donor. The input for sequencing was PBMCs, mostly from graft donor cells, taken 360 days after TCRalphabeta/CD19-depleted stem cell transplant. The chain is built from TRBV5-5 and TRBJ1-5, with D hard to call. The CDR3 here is CASSLGGWVGNNQPQHF. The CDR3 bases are TGTGCCAGCAGCTTGGGGGGTTGGGTTGGAAACAACCAGCCCCAGCATTTT.